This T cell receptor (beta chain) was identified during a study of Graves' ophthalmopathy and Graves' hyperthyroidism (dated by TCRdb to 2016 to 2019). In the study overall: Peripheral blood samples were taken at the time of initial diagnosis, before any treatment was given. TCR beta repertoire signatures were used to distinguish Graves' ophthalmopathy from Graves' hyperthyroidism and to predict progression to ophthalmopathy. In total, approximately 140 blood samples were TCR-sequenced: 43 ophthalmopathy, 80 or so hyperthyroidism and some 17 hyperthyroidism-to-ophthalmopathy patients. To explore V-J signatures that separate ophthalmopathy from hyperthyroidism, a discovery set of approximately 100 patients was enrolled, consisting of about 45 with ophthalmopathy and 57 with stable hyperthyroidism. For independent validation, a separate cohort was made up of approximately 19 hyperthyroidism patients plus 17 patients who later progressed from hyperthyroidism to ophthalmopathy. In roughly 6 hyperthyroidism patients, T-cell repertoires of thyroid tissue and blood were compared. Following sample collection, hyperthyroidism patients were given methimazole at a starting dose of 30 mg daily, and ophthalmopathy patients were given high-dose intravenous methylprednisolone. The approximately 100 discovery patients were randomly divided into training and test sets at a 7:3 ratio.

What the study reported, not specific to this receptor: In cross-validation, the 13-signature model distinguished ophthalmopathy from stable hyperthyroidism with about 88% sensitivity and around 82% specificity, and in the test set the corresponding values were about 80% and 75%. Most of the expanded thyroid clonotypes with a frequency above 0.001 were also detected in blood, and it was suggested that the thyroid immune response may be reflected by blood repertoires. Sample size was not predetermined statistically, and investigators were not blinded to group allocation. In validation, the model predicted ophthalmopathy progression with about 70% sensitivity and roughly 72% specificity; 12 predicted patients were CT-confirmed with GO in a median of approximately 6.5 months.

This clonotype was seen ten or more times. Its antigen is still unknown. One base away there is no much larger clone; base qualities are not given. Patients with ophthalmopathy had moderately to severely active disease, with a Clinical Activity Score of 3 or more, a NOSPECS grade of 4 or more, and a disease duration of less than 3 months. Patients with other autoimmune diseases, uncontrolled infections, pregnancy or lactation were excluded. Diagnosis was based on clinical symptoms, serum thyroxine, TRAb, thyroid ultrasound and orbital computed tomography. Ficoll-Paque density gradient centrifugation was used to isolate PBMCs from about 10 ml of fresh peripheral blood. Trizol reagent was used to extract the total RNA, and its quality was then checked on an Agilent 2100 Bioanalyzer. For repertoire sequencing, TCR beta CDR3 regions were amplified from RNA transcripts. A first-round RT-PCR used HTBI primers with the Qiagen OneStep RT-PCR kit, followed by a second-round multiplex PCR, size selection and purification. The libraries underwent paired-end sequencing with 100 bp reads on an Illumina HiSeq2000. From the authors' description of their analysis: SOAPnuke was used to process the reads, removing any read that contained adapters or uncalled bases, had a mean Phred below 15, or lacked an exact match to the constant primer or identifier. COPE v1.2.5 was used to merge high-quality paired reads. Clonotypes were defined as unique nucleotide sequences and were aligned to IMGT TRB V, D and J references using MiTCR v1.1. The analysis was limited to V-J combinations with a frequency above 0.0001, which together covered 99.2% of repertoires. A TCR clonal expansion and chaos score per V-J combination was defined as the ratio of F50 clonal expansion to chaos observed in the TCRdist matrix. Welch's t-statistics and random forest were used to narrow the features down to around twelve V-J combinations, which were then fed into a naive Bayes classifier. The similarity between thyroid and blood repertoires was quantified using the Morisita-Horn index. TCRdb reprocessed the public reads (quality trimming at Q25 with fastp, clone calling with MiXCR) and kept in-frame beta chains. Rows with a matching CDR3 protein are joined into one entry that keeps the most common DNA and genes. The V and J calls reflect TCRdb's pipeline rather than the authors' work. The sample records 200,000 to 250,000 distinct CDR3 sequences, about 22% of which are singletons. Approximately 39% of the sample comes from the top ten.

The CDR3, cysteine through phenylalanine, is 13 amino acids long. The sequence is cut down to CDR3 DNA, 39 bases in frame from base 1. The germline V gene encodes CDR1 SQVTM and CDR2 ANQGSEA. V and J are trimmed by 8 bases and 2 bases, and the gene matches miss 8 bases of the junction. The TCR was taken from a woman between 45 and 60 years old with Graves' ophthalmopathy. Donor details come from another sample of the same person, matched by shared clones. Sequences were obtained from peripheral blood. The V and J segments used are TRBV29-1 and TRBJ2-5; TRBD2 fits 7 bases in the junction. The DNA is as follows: TGCAGCCATTTAGCGGGCCTGCAAGAGACCCAGTACTTC. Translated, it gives CSHLAGLQETQYF.